The 28 T cell receptor beta chains reported below all come from one sample, sequenced in a study of molecular identifiers for immune sequencing clone quantification. TCRdb re-derived calls from the PCR reads in MiXCR, one entry per CDR3 protein. The repertoire holds tens of thousands of distinct CDR3 sequences, with roughly 23% as singletons. Sequencing was done on a sample of naive CD8+ T cells from blood, with Jurkat cell RNA spiked in. Stated subset: FACS-sorted CD8+CD4-CCR7+CD45RA+ naive T cells. Receptors originate from a human donor in good health. Some libraries in this study had Jurkat cell RNA spiked in.

V is TRBV24-1 and J is TRBJ2-2; perhaps TRBD1 as D (6 bases). Germline loops: CDR1 KGHDR, CDR2 SFDVKD. Trimming took 3 bases from V and 7 from J, leaving 17 bases between them. The CDR3 has 16 amino acids. In nucleotides, the CDR3 is TGTGCCACCAGTGATCCAGAACAGGGTTTTCTCGGGGAGCTGTTTTTT. Residues: CATSDPEQGFLGELFF.

The V call is TRBV29-1, the J call TRBJ2-1; TRBD1 is a possible D gene (6 bases). Germline CDR1 reads SQVTM; CDR2 reads ANQGSEA. The V gene lost 2 bases and the J gene lost 4 bases, with 9 bases spanning the gap. CDR3 length: 13 amino acids. CDR3 bases: TGCAGCGTTGAATTCAGGGGTTACAATGAGCAGTTCTTC. This codes for CSVEFRGYNEQFF.

This clonotype was seen only once. A much larger clone sits a single nucleotide away, making a read error possible. The chain is built from TRBV7-9 and TRBJ2-1; 10 positions match TRBD1. Trimming cost V 5 bases and J 8 bases; bases outside gene matches: 12. Per the germline V gene, CDR1 is SEHNR and CDR2 is FQNEAQ (reference sequence). The CDR3 has 16 residues. CDR3 coding DNA: TGTGCCAGCAGCCCGGGGACAGGGGTCAATATGGATGAGCAGTTCTTC. Encoded protein: CASSPGTGVNMDEQFF. The full variable domain, rest sourced from reference TRBV7-9 and TRBJ2-1, is DTGVSQNPRHKITKRGQNVTFRCDPISEHNRLYWYRQTLGQGPEFLTYFQNEAQLEKSRLLSDRFSAERPKGSFSTLEIQRTEQGDSAMYLCASSPGTGVNMDEQFFGPGTRLTVL.

This clonotype was recorded many times. The chain employs TRBV12-3 or TRBV12-4 and TRBJ2-6; D is ambiguous. This CDR3 is built from 10 residues. Trimming shortened V by 6 bases and J by 9 bases, and 3 bases separated the two germline ends. The DNA of the CDR3 is TGTGCCAGCAGCCACAACGTCCTGACTTTC. Its translation is CASSHNVLTF.

This clonotype showed up just a few times. At one end, the junction sequence differs from germline, possibly due to a read error. This chain links TRBV13 with TRBJ1-1, with D hard to call. From germline, CDR1 is PRHDT and CDR2 FYEKMQ (reference sequence). This CDR3 has 12 residues. The CDR3 loop is CASSLGVGEAFF. The CDR3 DNA reads TGTGCCAGCAGCCTAGGAGTCGGAGAAGCTTTCTTT. Full variable domain (remainder filled in from reference TRBV13 and TRBJ1-1): AAGVIQSPRHLIKEKRETATLKCYPIPRHDTVYWYQQGPGQDPQFLISFYEKMQSDKGSIPDRFSAQQFSDYHSELNMSSLELGDSALYFCASSLGVGEAFFGQGTRLTVV.

Regarding this clonotype: Given a much more abundant clone one base away, this may be a read error. The V gene is TRBV20-1, the J gene TRBJ2-7; no clear D. The CDR3 contains 12 residues. Germline CDR1 DFQATT, CDR2 SNEGSKA (reference sequence). The CDR3 reads CSARERSYEQCF. The CDR3, as DNA: TGCAGTGCTAGAGAACGATCCTACGAGCAGTGCTTC.

Points on this clonotype: The germline gene is not matched at one end of the junction; a read error may be the cause. The chain uses TRBV5-3 and TRBJ2-1, with 8 nucleotides matching TRBD2. TRBV5-3 carries the ORF label, with uncertain function. The CDR3 has 15 residues. Here the CDR3 reads CASSLSRGGYNEQFF. The CDR3 region has the DNA TGTGCCAGCAGCTTGTCTCGCGGGGGGTACAATGAGCAGTTCTTC.

The rearrangement uses TRBV6-6 and TRBJ1-1, with D perhaps TRBD1 (5 bases). V lost 2 bases to trimming and J lost 8 bases, with 9 bases between them. The CDR3 spans 12 residues. Germline V gives CDR1 MNHNY, CDR2 SVGAGI (reference sequence). CDR3 coding DNA: TGTGCCAGCAGTTACCAGGGCGCGGAAGCTTTCTTT. It is translated as CASSYQGAEAFF.

A note on this clonotype: This is likely a read error, given that the CDR3 carries no conserved phenylalanine or tryptophan at its end. This chain uses TRBV4-3 with TRBJ1-6; D is uncertain. The CDR3 is 16 residues long. Per the germline V gene, CDR1 is LGHNA and CDR2 is YSLEER. With 1 base removed from V and 4 bases from J, the gap between germline ends came to 11 bases. CDR3 amino acids: CASSQGSGVYNSPLHL. DNA for the CDR3: TGCGCCAGCAGCCAAGGGTCAGGCGTATATAATTCACCCCTCCACCTT.

A single count supports this clonotype. This may stem from a read error, because a much larger clone lies one nucleotide away. This rearrangement joins TRBV20-1 to TRBJ2-7; 9 bases map to TRBD1. The CDR3 runs to 15 residues. Germline-derived CDR1 and CDR2 are DFQATT and SNEGSKA (reference sequence). Trimming took 5 bases from V and 4 from J; bases not matched to a gene: 12. The chain's CDR3 is CSALPRDRDNYEQYF. In nucleotides, the CDR3 is TGCAGTGCTCTGCCCCGGGACAGGGACAATTACGAGCAGTACTTC.

This clonotype was recorded at least ten times. The chain employs TRBV11-2 and TRBJ2-3; D gene unclear. The CDR3 loop spans 15 amino acids. Trimming pared 0 bases from V and 2 bases from J, leaving 9 bases between. The germline V gene has CDR1 SGHAT and CDR2 FQNNGV. The CDR3 reads CASSLDRYFTDTQYF. CDR3 bases: TGTGCCAGCAGCTTAGATCGATATTTCACAGATACGCAGTATTTT.

This clonotype was found many times. CDR3 DNA sequence: TGTGCCAGCAGCTTGGAAGGTGGCCTTCCTCCGGAGACCCAGTACTTC. It is translated as CASSLEGGLPPETQYF. J is TRBJ2-5 and V is TRBV5-4; no clear D gene. CDR1 SGHNT and CDR2 YYREEE come from the germline V gene (reference sequence). The CDR3 runs to 16 residues. V was pared by 0 bases and J by 5 bases, with 17 bases between.

V gene TRBV14 combines with J gene TRBJ2-1, with D perhaps matching TRBD1 or TRBD2 (6 bases each). CDR1 SGHDN and CDR2 FVKESK come from the germline V gene. Between the trimmed V and J ends, which lost 4 bases and 7 bases, there was a span of 23 bases. The CDR3 is 17 residues long. The CDR3 DNA is TGTGCCAGCAGCCCGTTGGGGGCTCCGGGAGACTCAAATGAGCAGTTCTTC. Translation gives CASSPLGAPGDSNEQFF. Full variable domain (missing parts from reference TRBV14 and TRBJ2-1): EAGVTQFPSHSVIEKGQTVTLRCDPISGHDNLYWYRRVMGKEIKFLLHFVKESKQDESGMPNNRFLAERTGGTYSTLKVQPAELEDSGVYFCASSPLGAPGDSNEQFFGPGTRLTVL.

The V gene is TRBV9, the J gene TRBJ2-3; no clear D gene. The germline CDR1 and CDR2 sequences are SGDLS and YYNGEE. Trimming removed 2 bases from V and 4 bases from J, with 23 bases in between. This CDR3 spans 18 amino acids. DNA of the CDR3: TGTGCCAGCAGCGTCGACGCGTTGGTATTGGGTGGCTCAGATACGCAGTATTTT. Its translation is CASSVDALVLGGSDTQYF.

Only one count was recorded for this clonotype. This sequence may be a read error, since a much larger clone differs from it by one base. The chain recombines TRBV4-3 with TRBJ1-1; possibly TRBD1 for D (5 bases). The CDR3 has 15 residues. CDR1 LGHNA and CDR2 YSLEER come from the germline V gene. In nucleotides, the CDR3 is TGCGCCAGCGGCCAAGACAGAACCCTAAACACTGAAGCTTTCTTT. This sequence encodes CASGQDRTLNTEAFF.

This clonotype was found many times. The V gene is TRBV12-3 or TRBV12-4, the J gene TRBJ2-3, with 8 bases matching TRBD2. This CDR3 spans 15 amino acids. The trim removed 5 bases at V and 6 bases at J, leaving 10 bases unmatched. The CDR3, as DNA: TGTGCCAGCAGTACAATACGGGAGGGCCGCGATACGCAGTATTTT. Amino acids: CASSTIREGRDTQYF.

This clonotype was observed at least ten times. This sequence joins TRBV30 and TRBJ1-1; the match to TRBD1 covers 9 bases. This CDR3 is built from 14 residues. The ends lost 3 bases at V and 6 bases at J; junction bases unmatched: 8. Germline V lookup: CDR1 GTSNPN, CDR2 SVGIG (reference sequence). The CDR3 DNA sequence: TGTGCCTGGAGGGACGGGACAGGGCAACCTGAAGCTTTCTTT. It encodes CAWRDGTGQPEAFF.

The table lists this clonotype with many counts. This rearrangement joins TRBV7-2 to TRBJ2-1; the match to TRBD2 covers 7 bases. The CDR3 has 14 amino acids. Per germline, CDR1 SGHTA and CDR2 FQGNSA. After removal of 1 base from V and 3 bases from J, the junction contained 0 bases not matched to a gene. The CDR3 sequence is CASSLGGSYNEQFF. DNA of the CDR3: TGTGCCAGCAGCTTAGGCGGGAGCTACAATGAGCAGTTCTTC.

On this clonotype: One base away lies a much larger clone, so this may be a sequencing read error. The chain joins TRBV6-1 to TRBJ2-5; D gene uncertain. The CDR3 length is 18 residues. Trimming left V 5 bases short and J 5 bases short, with 27 bases between. Germline loops: CDR1 MNHNS, CDR2 SASEGT. The CDR3 bases are TGTGCCAGCAGTAGCCCCTATAGTGAAGGCCAACCACGCGAGACCCAGTACTTC. It yields the protein CASSSPYSEGQPRETQYF.

Ten or more counts support this clonotype. This sequence joins TRBV6-1 and TRBJ1-5; 7 bases fit TRBD1. This CDR3 comprises 16 residues. The J segment lost 3 bases and the V segment lost 2 bases, leaving 7 bases of the junction unmatched. Germline V gene sequence: CDR1 MNHNS, CDR2 SASEGT. The CDR3 DNA is TGTGCCAGCAGTGAATATCGGGACAGCCACAATCAGCCCCAGCATTTT. The encoded protein is CASSEYRDSHNQPQHF.

This clonotype came up once. A junction boundary mismatches the germline segment, possibly from a read error. V usage is TRBV5-6 and J usage is TRBJ1-1; D is ambiguous. The germline V gene encodes CDR1 SGHDT and CDR2 YYEEEE. The CDR3 is 12 residues long. Here the CDR3 reads CASGLLRTEAFF. DNA of the CDR3: TGTGCCAGCGGCTTGTTGCGCACTGAAGCTTTCTTT.

This clonotype was seen repeatedly, ten times or more. The rearrangement joins TRBV5-5 to TRBJ2-7, with TRBD1 matching 12 bases. The CDR3 runs to 15 residues. With 4 bases clipped from V and 4 bases from J, the junction kept 6 bases outside the gene matches. CDR1 is SGHKS and CDR2 is YYEKEE in the germline V gene (reference sequence). CDR3 residues: CASSPPGQGAYEQYF. The CDR3 DNA reads as TGTGCCAGCAGCCCGCCGGGACAGGGGGCTTACGAGCAGTACTTC.

The table lists this clonotype with many counts. The genes are TRBV9 and TRBJ2-7; D uncertain. Trimming cost V 3 bases and J 6 bases, with 22 bases left between them. CDR3 length: 16 residues. Germline CDR1 is SGDLS and CDR2 is YYNGEE. The CDR3 DNA reads as TGTGCCAGCAGCGCCCCACCTACCGGAGTCGCCTCCGAGCAGTACTTC. Translated: CASSAPPTGVASEQYF.

This clonotype came up many times. This chain links TRBV5-1 with TRBJ2-5; 8 bases fit TRBD1. From germline, CDR1 is SGHRS and CDR2 YFSETQ. The CDR3 is 13 residues long. With 4 bases clipped from V and 5 bases from J, the junction kept 4 bases outside the gene matches. The CDR3 reads CASSGTGGETQYF. In DNA, the CDR3 is TGCGCCAGCAGCGGGACAGGAGGGGAGACCCAGTACTTC. Based on the CDR3 plus reference TRBV5-1 and TRBJ2-5, the full variable domain is KAGVTQTPRYLIKTRGQQVTLSCSPISGHRSVSWYQQTPGQGLQFLFEYFSETQRNKGNFPGRFSGRQFSNSRSEMNVSTLELGDSALYLCASSGTGGETQYFGPGTRLLVL.

About this clonotype: A much larger clone lies a single base off, so this may be a read error. The genes are TRBV6-6 and TRBJ1-6; 8 bases fit TRBD1. The CDR3 runs to 15 residues. J gave up 10 bases and V 5 bases, and 10 bases lay outside the gene matches. Germline CDR1 MNHNY, CDR2 SVGAGI (reference sequence). DNA of the CDR3: TGTGCCAGCAGTAAACAGGACAGGGCCAGGTCACCCCTCCACTTT. Its translation: CASSKQDRARSPLHF.

This clonotype was detected many times. The chain recombines TRBV7-6 with TRBJ2-4; 7 nucleotides line up with TRBD2. Germline V gene sequence: CDR1 SGHVS, CDR2 FNYEAQ. V was pared by 4 bases and J by 8 bases, with 5 bases of the junction left unmatched. The CDR3 has 13 amino acids. As DNA, the CDR3 is TGTGCCAGCAGCTCGGGGGGATTGGACATTCAGTACTTC. Its protein product is CASSSGGLDIQYF.

This clonotype was observed at least ten times. The genes are TRBV19 and TRBJ2-3; either TRBD1 or TRBD2 may fit D (5 bases each). The CDR3 is 13 amino acids. Germline lookup yields CDR1 LNHDA and CDR2 SQIVND (reference sequence). V was shortened by 8 bases and J by 4 bases, with 13 bases between the two germline ends. Here the CDR3 DNA reads TGTGCCAGTGGGACCGAGATTTCAGATACGCAGTATTTT. The encoded protein is CASGTEISDTQYF.

This clonotype was detected ten times or more. This rearrangement joins TRBV3-1 to TRBJ1-1; weak D call: TRBD1 (5 bases). The CDR3 sequence is 14 residues long. Germline lookup yields CDR1 LGHDT and CDR2 YNNKEL (reference sequence). Between the trimmed V and J ends, which lost 4 bases and 7 bases, there was a span of 16 bases. CDR3 nucleotides: TGTGCCAGCAGCCCCACAGGCGGGGGTGGTGAAGCTTTCTTT. This sequence encodes CASSPTGGGGEAFF.